This is a list of T cell receptor beta chains from one sample in a study of cytomegalovirus exposure and HLA in healthy donors. The table came from immunoSEQ multiplex PCR; TCRdb's copy has only in-frame clones and leaves some out. The table lists about 130,000 clones, 75% to 90% of them singletons. What was sequenced was PBMCs. Source of these receptors: a man under 40 in good health and CMV-seronegative. Both conserved end residues are part of each CDR3. Some rows have no size entry. The others give once, few or many, or a class for an expanded clone.

j_call | clone_size | v_call | cdr3_length | cdr3_aa
TRBJ2-2 | - | TRBV9 | 16 | CASSGAGTANTGELFF
TRBJ1-5 | - | TRBV7-9 | 15 | CASSSSFDRGQPQHF
TRBJ2-1 | - | TRBV10-1 | 17 | CASSEVYGNGLYNEQFF
TRBJ2-3 | - | TRBV4-3 | 17 | CASSQGVVTSGTDTQYF
TRBJ1-5 | - | TRBV4-1 | 16 | CASSQYTEGSNQPQNF
TRBJ2-6 | - | TRBV29-1 | 17 | CSVETGQGYSGANVLTF
TRBJ2-7 | - | TRBV2 | 14 | CASSLAGESYEQYF
TRBJ2-3 | few | TRBV14 | 15 | CASSRTSWYTDTQYF
TRBJ1-2 | - | TRBV5-1 | 14 | CASSYGQANYGYTF
TRBJ2-7 | few | TRBV5-1 | 15 | CASSWLGQGSYEQYF
TRBJ1-1 | - | TRBV28 | 13 | CASTDSLNTEAFF
TRBJ2-7 | - | TRBV15 | 16 | CATSRDLAATPYEQYF
TRBJ2-3 | - | TRBV7-9 | 15 | CASSLGWTDTDTQYF
TRBJ1-2 | - | TRBV2 | 13 | CASNLLDRDGYPF
TRBJ1-3 | - | TRBV6-5 | 16 | CASSYSQGAAGNTIYF
TRBJ1-2 | few | TRBV6-1 | 12 | CASRDSGYGYTF
TRBJ2-3 | - | TRBV9 | 16 | CASGLAGVRGTDTQYF
TRBJ1-4 | - | TRBV30 | 15 | CAWTLGGLANEKLFF
TRBJ2-7 | - | TRBV28 | 16 | CASSDPGLAGRYEQYF
TRBJ2-7 | - | TRBV9 | 14 | CASSPFQESYEQYF
TRBJ2-2 | once | TRBV7-3 | 16 | CASSTRGTPNTGELFF
TRBJ1-5 | - | TRBV4-1 | 15 | CASSLSGQSNQPQHF
TRBJ2-1 | - | TRBV2 | 12 | CASRPTGGEQFF
TRBJ1-1 | - | TRBV5-1 | 15 | CASSLVPGANTEAFF
TRBJ1-5 | - | TRBV5-5 | 14 | CASSRIASNQPQHF
TRBJ2-1 | - | TRBV10-1 | 13 | CASSEEPYNEQFF
TRBJ1-1 | - | TRBV28 | 15 | CASSEGTAQNTEAFF